This T cell receptor beta chain is from a study of blood T cell repertoires in COVID-19. Individuals aged roughly 18 to 100 years were recruited from 24 US areas. CDR1 and CDR2 from the germline V gene are SNHLY and FYNNEI. This CDR3 is 17 amino acids long. V was clipped by 2 bases and J by 1 base; unmatched bases: 8. This table comes from immunoSEQ multiplex PCR, and its TCRdb copy is limited to in-frame clones, with some not included. The data show more than 200,000 clones, about nine tenths seen once. This rearrangement joins TRBV2 to TRBJ1-5, with 7 bases identical to TRBD1. This receptor was identified in a man aged 25-45 years in a cohort exposed to, infected with or recovered from COVID-19 (not recorded which). Sample: PBMCs or T cells enriched from blood (not recorded which). Here the CDR3 reads CASSERYDRESNQPQHF. CDR3 nucleotides: TGTGCCAGCAGTGAACGGTACGACAGGGAGAGCAATCAGCCCCAGCATTTT.